This T cell receptor (beta chain) came from a study of identical twins. Study-level points and caveats: Possibly, invariant MAIT and iNKT cells partly confounded zero-insertion analyses.

This clonotype was seen more than once but under ten times. Its antigen is as yet unknown. Unique molecular identifiers were present on the cDNA, and a universal primer site came from template switching. In TCRdb, the 5' RACE reads were re-called with MiXCR into one record per CDR3 protein. Counted here are 600,000 to 800,000 distinct CDR3 sequences, less than 25% occurring once; the ten biggest clones make up approximately 4.5%. V dropped 6 bases and J dropped 15; count of bases not matched to a gene: 13. The germline gives CDR1 SQVTM, CDR2 ANQGSEA. The CDR3 runs to 12 residues. These data were likewise used in another study, on T cells expressing NK-cell markers. That investigation notes: Sorted CD3+CD56+NKG2C+, CD3+CD56+NKG2C- and CD3+CD56-NKG2C+ T cells supplied TCR beta repertoires. Serological testing identified seven of the eight sequenced donors as HCMV-seropositive and one as seronegative.

The chain joins TRBV29-1 to TRBJ2-1; 8 nucleotides line up with TRBD2. The source of this sequence is a woman between 18 and 29 years old in good health. Sequencing was carried out using PBMCs. The CDR3 region is CSVQRAGTRWFF. The CDR3 DNA follows: TGCAGCGTGCAAAGGGCCGGGACTAGGTGGTTCTTC.